This T cell receptor beta chain was recorded in a study of T cells after yellow fever vaccination. Looking at the study overall: Each low-cell-number fraction was prepared by means of SMART-Seq v4 Ultra Low Input. Findings of the study overall: Among all clonotypes, a small share was observed in both CD4 and CD8 compartments. The secondary response showed a weaker magnitude and a faster peak, day 5 versus 15.

V was trimmed by 1 base and J by 3 bases, leaving 12 bases between them. The CDR3 covers 15 residues. Germline V gene lookup returns CDR1 MGHRA and CDR2 YSYEKL. UMIs and a universal primer site were added when TCR cDNA was made by 5'RACE template switching. One entry per CDR3 protein results from TCRdb running MiXCR on the 5' RACE reads. The data hold about 580,000 distinct CDR3 sequences, with around a sixth observed a single time. This clonotype came up a few times. What it binds is unknown. V is TRBV4-1 and J is TRBJ1-1, with D tentatively TRBD1 (6 bases). Sequencing was performed on PBMCs, taken more than 4 days after the first yellow fever vaccination. The source of this sequence is a man younger than 35 who received the YFV17D yellow fever vaccine. The CDR3 reads CASSQGPEGDTEAFF. CDR3 coding DNA: TGCGCCAGCAGCCAAGGGCCGGAGGGGGACACTGAAGCTTTCTTT.